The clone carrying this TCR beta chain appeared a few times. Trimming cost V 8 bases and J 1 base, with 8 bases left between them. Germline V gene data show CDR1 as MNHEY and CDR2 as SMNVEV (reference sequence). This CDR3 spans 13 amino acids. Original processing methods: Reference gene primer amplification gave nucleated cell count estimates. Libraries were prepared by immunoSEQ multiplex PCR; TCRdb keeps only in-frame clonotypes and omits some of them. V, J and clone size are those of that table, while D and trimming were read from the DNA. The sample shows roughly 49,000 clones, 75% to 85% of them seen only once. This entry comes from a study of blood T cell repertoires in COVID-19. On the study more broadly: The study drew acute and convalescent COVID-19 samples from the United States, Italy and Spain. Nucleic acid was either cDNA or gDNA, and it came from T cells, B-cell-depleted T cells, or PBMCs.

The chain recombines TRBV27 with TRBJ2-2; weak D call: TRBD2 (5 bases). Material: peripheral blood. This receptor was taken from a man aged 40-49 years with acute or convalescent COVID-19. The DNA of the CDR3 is TGTGCCAGCTACGGGAAGAACACCGGGGAGCTGTTTTTT. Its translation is CASYGKNTGELFF.